The 2 T cell receptor beta chains presented below share a single source sample, sequenced in a study of beta chain features in type 1 diabetes. Sequenced material consisted of expressed TCRB transcripts (all of the isolated RNA was reverse transcribed). Libraries were prepared by immunoSEQ multiplex PCR; TCRdb keeps only in-frame clonotypes and omits some of them. The sample records about 220,000 clones, 11% being singletons. The sample taken for sequencing was central memory CD4+ T cells from blood. The receptors originated from a man aged 18-30 years in good health.

There are a few counts of this clone. This sequence joins TRBV29-1 and TRBJ2-7, with D unclear. The ends were cut back, 0 bases at V and 4 bases at J, with 13 bases in the middle. The CDR3 extends over 14 amino acids. Germline CDR1 is SQVTM and CDR2 is ANQGSEA. CDR3 region: CSVEDRPGRYEQYF. The CDR3 DNA is TGCAGCGTTGAAGATCGCCCAGGAAGGTACGAGCAGTACTTC.

The chain recombines TRBV7-2 with TRBJ1-2, with D unresolved. Germline V CDR1 and CDR2: SGHTA, FQGNSA. Trimming removed 2 bases from V and 8 bases from J, with 18 bases in between. The CDR3 consists of 15 residues. CDR3 sequence: CASSLSPTVSGGYTF. CDR3 nucleotides: TGTGCCAGCAGCTTATCTCCTACAGTCTCGGGAGGCTACACCTTC. The full variable domain, in which reference TRBV7-2 and TRBJ1-2 provide the parts outside the CDR3, is GAGVSQSPSNKVTEKGKDVELRCDPISGHTALYWYRQSLGQGLEFLIYFQGNSAPDKSGLPSDRFSAERTGGSVSTLTIQRTQQEDSAVYLCASSLSPTVSGGYTFGSGTRLTVV.